A single sample gave rise to the 5 T cell receptor beta chains below, sequenced in a study of T cell repertoires in cytomegalovirus infection. Via MiXCR, TCRdb re-called the reads, giving one row per CDR3 protein. The sample contains some 300,000 distinct CDR3 sequences, roughly a sixth of which appear only once. Sequenced sample: PBMCs. All receptors derive from a human donor in good health (CMV status not recorded). Some clones in this sample may be carry-over from other donors' samples.

The chain uses TRBV19 and TRBJ1-2; maybe TRBD1 (6 bases). CDR3 size: 15 residues. With 6 bases removed from V and 6 bases from J, the gap between germline ends came to 20 bases. The germline V gene has CDR1 LNHDA and CDR2 SQIVND (reference sequence). CDR3 nucleotides: TGTGCCAGTAGCCTGACAGGACGGGGCCATCATGGCTACACCTTC. Its protein product is CASSLTGRGHHGYTF.

This clonotype was counted at least ten times. The chain recombines TRBV28 with TRBJ2-7; D gene ambiguous. The CDR3 has 13 amino acids. Trimming took 6 bases from V and 2 from J, leaving 11 bases between them. CDR1 MDHEN and CDR2 SYDVKM come from the germline V gene. CDR3 amino acids: CASRAGGPYEQYF. The CDR3 nucleotides are TGTGCCAGCAGAGCAGGCGGTCCCTACGAGCAGTACTTC. Full variable domain (rest looked up from reference TRBV28 and TRBJ2-7): DVKVTQSSRYLVKRTGEKVFLECVQDMDHENMFWYRQDPGLGLRLIYFSYDVKMKEKGDIPEGYSVSREKKERFSLILESASTNQTSMYLCASRAGGPYEQYFGPGTRLTVT.

This clonotype was detected many times. This chain links TRBV12-3 or TRBV12-4 with TRBJ1-4; D might be TRBD1 (6 bases). The ends were cut back, 1 base at V and 8 bases at J, with 17 bases in the middle. The CDR3 is made up of 16 amino acids. The CDR3 nucleotides read TGTGCCAGCAGTTTAGAGGGGGGCGCAAATGGGGAAAAACTGTTTTTT. It specifies CASSLEGGANGEKLFF.

This clonotype has a count of ten or more. The chain's CDR3 is CASSLDRTGVGSPLHF. CDR3 coding DNA: TGTGCCAGCAGCTTAGATCGGACAGGGGTGGGGTCACCCCTCCACTTT. This chain connects TRBV7-2 to TRBJ1-6; 9 bases agree with TRBD1. Germline trimming cut 1 base from V and 10 bases from J; bases unmatched to any gene: 8. Germline CDR1 is SGHTA and CDR2 is FQGNSA. CDR3 length: 16 residues.

This clonotype was recorded many times. The CDR3 region has the DNA TGTGCCAGCAGTTTTAACAGCCAAGAGACCCAGTACTTC. It yields the protein CASSFNSQETQYF. V and J are TRBV12-3 or TRBV12-4 and TRBJ2-5; D remains unclear. V was cut by 3 bases and J by 1 base, with 6 bases left in between. The CDR3 covers 13 residues.